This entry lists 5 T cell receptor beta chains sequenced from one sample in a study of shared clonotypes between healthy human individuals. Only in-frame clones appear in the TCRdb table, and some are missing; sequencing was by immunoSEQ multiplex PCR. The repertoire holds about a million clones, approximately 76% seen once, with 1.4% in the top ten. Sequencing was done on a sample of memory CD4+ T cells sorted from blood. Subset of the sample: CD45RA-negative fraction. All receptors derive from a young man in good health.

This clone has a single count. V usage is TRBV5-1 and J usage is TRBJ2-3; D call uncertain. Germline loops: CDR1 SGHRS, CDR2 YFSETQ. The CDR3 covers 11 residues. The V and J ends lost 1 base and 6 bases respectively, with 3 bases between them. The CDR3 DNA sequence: TGCGCCAGCAGCTTGTACGATACGCAGTATTTT. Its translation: CASSLYDTQYF. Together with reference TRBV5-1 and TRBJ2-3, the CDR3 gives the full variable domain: KAGVTQTPRYLIKTRGQQVTLSCSPISGHRSVSWYQQTPGQGLQFLFEYFSETQRNKGNFPGRFSGRQFSNSRSEMNVSTLELGDSALYLCASSLYDTQYFGPGTRLTVL.

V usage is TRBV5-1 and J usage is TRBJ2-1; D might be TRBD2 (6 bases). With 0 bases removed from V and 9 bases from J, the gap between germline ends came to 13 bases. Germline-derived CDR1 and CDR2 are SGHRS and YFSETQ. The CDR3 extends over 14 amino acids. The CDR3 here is CASSLESGAGEQFF. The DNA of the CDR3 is TGCGCCAGCAGCTTGGAGAGCGGAGCGGGTGAGCAGTTCTTC.

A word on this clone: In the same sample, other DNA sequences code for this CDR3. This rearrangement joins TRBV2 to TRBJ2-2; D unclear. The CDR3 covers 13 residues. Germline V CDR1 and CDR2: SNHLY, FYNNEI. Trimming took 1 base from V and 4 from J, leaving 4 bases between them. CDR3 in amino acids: CASSEVGTGELFF. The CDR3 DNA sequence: TGTGCCAGCAGTGAAGTCGGCACCGGGGAGCTGTTTTTT.

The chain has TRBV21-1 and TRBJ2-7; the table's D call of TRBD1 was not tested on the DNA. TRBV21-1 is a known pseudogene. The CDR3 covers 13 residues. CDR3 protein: CASSKRQGYEQYF. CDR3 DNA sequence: TGTGCCAGCAGCAAAAGACAGGGGTACGAGCAGTACTTC.

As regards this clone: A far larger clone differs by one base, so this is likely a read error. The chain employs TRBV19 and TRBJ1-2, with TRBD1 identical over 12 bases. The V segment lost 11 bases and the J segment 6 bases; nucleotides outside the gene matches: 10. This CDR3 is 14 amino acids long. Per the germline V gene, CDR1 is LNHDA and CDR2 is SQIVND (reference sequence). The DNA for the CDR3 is TGTGCCGGCCGGGACAGGGGGCGCGGGGATGGCTACACCTTC. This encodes CAGRDRGRGDGYTF.